This passage covers 27 T cell receptor beta chains from one sample sequenced in a study of molecular identifiers for immune sequencing clone quantification. From the PCR reads, TCRdb called clonotypes with MiXCR, one entry per CDR3 protein. Found here are about 70,000 distinct CDR3 sequences, around a sixth of them singletons; the top ten hold over 1.3%. Material for sequencing was naive CD8+ T cells from blood, with Jurkat cell RNA spiked in. Specified subset: FACS-sorted CD8+CD4-CCR7+CD45RA+ naive T cells. These receptors were obtained from a human donor in good health. Some libraries in this study had Jurkat cell RNA spiked in.

There are many counts of this clonotype. The chain is built from TRBV27 and TRBJ2-7; the match to TRBD2 covers 10 bases. Trimming at V came to 1 base and at J to 6 bases, leaving 12 bases not matched to a gene. The CDR3 has 17 residues. The germline gives CDR1 MNHEY, CDR2 SMNVEV (reference sequence). For the CDR3, the DNA is TGTGCCAGCAGTTTATACGGAGGAAGCGGGAGGGCCGTCGAGCAGTACTTC. This codes for CASSLYGGSGRAVEQYF.

This clonotype was counted many times. The gene calls are TRBV7-6 and TRBJ2-7, with a weak D call TRBD2 (6 bases). Germline V gene lookup returns CDR1 SGHVS and CDR2 FNYEAQ. This CDR3 has 15 amino acids. V was trimmed by 0 bases and J by 2 bases, leaving 11 bases between them. CDR3 nucleotides: TGTGCCAGCAGCTTAGCGGCTAGCGCGACCTACGAGCAGTACTTC. Translation: CASSLAASATYEQYF.

This clonotype was counted many times. CDR3 coding DNA: TGCGCCAGCAGCCAAGGACAGGGAATCACAGATACGCAGTATTTT. Encoded protein: CASSQGQGITDTQYF. The V and J genes are TRBV4-1 and TRBJ2-3; 7 nucleotides align to TRBD1. The ends lost 1 base at V and 2 bases at J; junction bases unmatched: 3. Per germline, CDR1 MGHRA and CDR2 YSYEKL. This CDR3 comprises 15 residues.

This clonotype has only a few counts. J is TRBJ2-7 and V is TRBV28, with 11 bases that match TRBD2. J lost 4 bases, V lost 5 bases, and 10 bases had no gene match. This CDR3 is built from 16 residues. Germline assignment: CDR1 MDHEN and CDR2 SYDVKM. The DNA for the CDR3 is TGTGCCAGCAGTACCCGACTAGCGGGGACCATTTACGAGCAGTACTTC. As protein: CASSTRLAGTIYEQYF. The full variable domain, in which reference TRBV28 and TRBJ2-7 provide the parts outside the CDR3, is DVKVTQSSRYLVKRTGEKVFLECVQDMDHENMFWYRQDPGLGLRLIYFSYDVKMKEKGDIPEGYSVSREKKERFSLILESASTNQTSMYLCASSTRLAGTIYEQYFGPGTRLTVT.

This clonotype was found many times. The chain is built from TRBV14 and TRBJ2-5, with no clear D. Germline V lookup: CDR1 SGHDN, CDR2 FVKESK. This CDR3 spans 13 amino acids. The ends were cut back, 1 base at V and 2 bases at J, with 5 bases in the middle. The CDR3 DNA follows: TGTGCCAGCAGCCAAGTGGGACAAGAGACCCAGTACTTC. Amino acid sequence: CASSQVGQETQYF.

This clonotype has just one count. This may come from a read error, since a much larger clone is one base off. The chain couples TRBV20-1 to TRBJ1-1; no clear D gene. The CDR3 is 10 residues long. Germline assignment: CDR1 DFQATT and CDR2 SNEGSKA (reference sequence). V dropped 6 bases and J dropped 10 bases, with 12 bases sitting between them. For the CDR3, the DNA is TGCAGTGCGGGCCGTTTTGGAGCTTTCTTT. Amino acids: CSAGRFGAFF.

Many counts were recorded for this clonotype. The chain has TRBV4-1 and TRBJ2-7, with 9 bases lining up with TRBD2. The CDR3 runs 15 residues. With 3 bases clipped from V and 4 bases from J, the junction kept 7 bases outside the gene matches. The germline V gene encodes CDR1 MGHRA and CDR2 YSYEKL. CDR3 region: CASSHSTSGGYEQYF. The CDR3 nucleotides are TGCGCCAGCAGCCACTCGACTAGCGGAGGTTACGAGCAGTACTTC.

This clonotype has ten or more counts. The V call is TRBV12-3 or TRBV12-4, the J call TRBJ2-7; D unresolved. Trimming shortened V by 6 bases and J by 4 bases, and 7 bases separated the two germline ends. The CDR3 consists of 11 residues. The CDR3 sequence is CASSPSYEQYF. In DNA, the CDR3 is TGTGCCAGCAGCCCCAGTTACGAGCAGTACTTC.

Many counts were recorded for this clonotype. The gene calls are TRBV13 and TRBJ1-1, with D hard to call. The germline CDR1 and CDR2 sequences are PRHDT and FYEKMQ (reference sequence). The germline V and J ends were trimmed by 5 bases and 0 bases, with 13 bases remaining between them. The CDR3 consists of 15 residues. The CDR3 sequence: CASSLGAKMNTEAFF. The CDR3 coding sequence is TGTGCCAGCAGCCTGGGAGCCAAGATGAACACTGAAGCTTTCTTT.

There are many counts of this clonotype. The chain employs TRBV7-6 and TRBJ2-1, with 12 bases aligning to TRBD1. The CDR3 totals 15 residues. V lost 4 bases to trimming and J lost 9 bases; unmatched junction nucleotides: 7. Germline V lookup: CDR1 SGHVS, CDR2 FNYEAQ. The CDR3 DNA reads TGTGCCAGCAGCTCCGGGACAGGGGGCTGGGGTGAGCAGTTCTTC. Translated: CASSSGTGGWGEQFF.

This clonotype was counted at least ten times. The V and J genes are TRBV20-1 and TRBJ2-7, with 10 bases identical to TRBD2. The V segment lost 6 bases and the J segment 9 bases; nucleotides outside the gene matches: 17. The CDR3 spans 15 residues. CDR1 and CDR2 (germline): DFQATT, SNEGSKA (reference sequence). CDR3: CSAVAGTSVQRGQYF. The CDR3 nucleotides read TGCAGTGCCGTTGCCGGGACTAGCGTCCAACGTGGGCAGTACTTC.

The rearrangement links TRBV27 to TRBJ1-5; 8 bases line up with TRBD1. V lost 3 bases and J lost 9; bases outside the gene matches: 7. This CDR3 has 14 residues. Germline V gene data show CDR1 as MNHEY and CDR2 as SMNVEV (reference sequence). CDR3 in amino acids: CASSLTGAEWPQHF. As DNA, the CDR3 is TGTGCCAGCAGTTTGACAGGGGCGGAGTGGCCCCAGCATTTT.

This clonotype was seen repeatedly, ten times or more. The chain combines TRBV9 with TRBJ2-1; D possibly corresponds to TRBD2 (6 bases). Deletions cut 1 base from V and 6 bases from J, with 14 bases between. Per germline, CDR1 SGDLS and CDR2 YYNGEE. The CDR3 sequence is 15 residues long. The CDR3 here is CASSVWLDYSNEQFF. As DNA, the CDR3 is TGTGCCAGCAGCGTATGGTTGGACTACTCCAATGAGCAGTTCTTC.

A few counts support this clonotype. One end of the junction fails to match germline, which may point to a read error. This sequence joins TRBV10-2 and TRBJ2-4; tentatively, D is TRBD1 (6 bases). The CDR3 sequence is 17 residues long. Germline V gives CDR1 WSHSY, CDR2 SAAADI. This CDR3 reads CVSSEPRDTLAKNIQHF. The DNA for the CDR3 is TGCGTCAGCAGTGAGCCCCGGGACACCCTAGCCAAAAACATTCAGCACTTC.

This clonotype was seen repeatedly, ten times or more. The chain has TRBV6-2 or TRBV6-3 and TRBJ2-5; TRBD1 agrees at 9 bases. The CDR3 is 14 amino acids. Germline CDR1 MNHEY, CDR2 SVGEGT. V shed 4 bases and J 5 bases; nucleotides not matched to a gene: 5. The CDR3 is CASSSLQGAETQYF. The CDR3 DNA sequence: TGTGCCAGCAGTTCACTACAGGGGGCGGAGACCCAGTACTTC.

This clonotype was found a few times. The CDR3: CASSLGLGSGAPYEQYF. In DNA, the CDR3 is TGTGCCAGCAGCTTAGGATTGGGTAGCGGGGCACCCTACGAGCAGTACTTC. The chain uses TRBV7-8 and TRBJ2-7, with 8 bases fitting TRBD2. From germline, CDR1 is SGHVS and CDR2 FQNEAQ. This CDR3 contains 17 residues. V trimming: 1 base; J trimming: 2 bases; junction bases outside the gene matches: 10.

This clonotype has more than one count but fewer than ten. This CDR3 reads CASSTLTILAGDGEQYF. The CDR3 DNA reads TGTGCCAGTAGCACGTTAACCATACTAGCGGGAGATGGCGAGCAGTACTTC. The chain recombines TRBV19 with TRBJ2-7, with 11 bases matching TRBD2. V was clipped by 6 bases and J by 6 bases; unmatched bases: 16. Germline V CDR1 and CDR2: LNHDA, SQIVND (reference sequence). The CDR3 consists of 17 residues.

The sample holds one count of this clonotype. The junction and the germline gene differ at one end; a read error may be behind it. The rearrangement links TRBV13 to TRBJ2-4; D remains unclear. There are 16 residues in the CDR3. CDR1 PRHDT and CDR2 FYEKMQ come from the germline V gene (reference sequence). CDR3 amino acids: CASGLLTEQAKNIQYF. Here the CDR3 DNA reads TGTGCCAGCGGCTTATTAACGGAGCAAGCCAAAAACATTCAGTACTTC.

This clonotype came up many times. The gene calls are TRBV5-4 and TRBJ1-1, with a weak D call TRBD1 (5 bases). Germline assignment: CDR1 SGHNT and CDR2 YYREEE (reference sequence). The V end was cut by 2 bases, the J end by 2 bases, with 13 bases between. The CDR3 sequence is 15 residues long. The CDR3 is CASSLLQEVNTEAFF. The CDR3 DNA sequence: TGTGCCAGCAGCTTACTACAGGAAGTCAACACTGAAGCTTTCTTT. Full variable domain (outside the CDR3, taken from reference TRBV5-4 and TRBJ1-1): ETGVTQSPTHLIKTRGQQVTLRCSSQSGHNTVSWYQQALGQGPQFIFQYYREEENGRGNFPPRFSGLQFPNYSSELNVNALELDDSALYLCASSLLQEVNTEAFFGQGTRLTVV.

Of note for this clonotype: A much larger clone differs from this one at a single base, so this may be a read error. The J gene is TRBJ2-1, the V gene TRBV3-1; possible D gene TRBD2, 6 bases. The CDR3 extends over 14 amino acids. CDR1 LGHDT and CDR2 YNNKEL come from the germline V gene (reference sequence). Trimming left V 3 bases short and J 6 bases short, with 12 bases between. CDR3 amino acids: CASSQLGRPNEQFF. The CDR3 DNA sequence: TGTGCCAGCAGCCAGCTTGGGAGGCCCAATGAGCAGTTCTTC.

In its sample, this clonotype was seen many times. The chain uses TRBV19 and TRBJ1-2; 8 bases map to TRBD1. The CDR3 contains 13 residues. Losses at the gene ends were 5 bases for V and 6 bases for J; bases not matched to a gene: 5. The V gene's germline CDR1 is LNHDA and CDR2 SQIVND (reference sequence). The CDR3 DNA is TGTGCCAGTAGTCCGACAGGGGCGAATGGCTACACCTTC. This gives the protein CASSPTGANGYTF.

This clonotype came up many times. The chain joins TRBV30 to TRBJ1-1, with D maybe TRBD1 (5 bases). V was clipped by 2 bases and J by 4 bases, with 11 bases between them. CDR1 is GTSNPN and CDR2 is SVGIG in the germline V gene (reference sequence). The CDR3 sequence is 13 residues long. In DNA form, the CDR3 reads TGTGCCTGGAGTCACGGGGACGGCACTGAAGCTTTCTTT. Translated, it gives CAWSHGDGTEAFF.

This clonotype was recorded many times. This sequence joins TRBV30 and TRBJ2-1, with D perhaps matching TRBD2 (5 bases). The CDR3 is made up of 12 amino acids. Germline loops: CDR1 GTSNPN, CDR2 SVGIG (reference sequence). Trimming stripped 0 bases from V and 13 bases from J, with 13 bases between. The DNA of the CDR3 is TGTGCCTGGAGTGTACTAGGAAGGAGTCAGTTCTTC. Protein: CAWSVLGRSQFF.

This clonotype occurred a few times. The V and J genes are TRBV24-1 and TRBJ1-4, with 9 bases lining up with TRBD1. The CDR3 has 17 residues. Germline CDR1 is KGHDR and CDR2 is SFDVKD. V shed 7 bases and J 5 bases; nucleotides not matched to a gene: 13. The CDR3 protein is CATRVGTGHNLNEKLFF. CDR3 bases: TGTGCCACCAGGGTCGGGACAGGGCACAACTTGAATGAAAAACTGTTTTTT.

This clonotype was seen many times. This rearrangement joins TRBV7-8 to TRBJ2-7, with D perhaps matching TRBD1 or TRBD2 (5 bases each). CDR1 is SGHVS and CDR2 is FQNEAQ in the germline V gene. The V end was cut by 5 bases, the J end by 5 bases, with 10 bases between. This CDR3 is built from 12 residues. CDR3 region: CASSQRGDEQYF. The DNA of the CDR3 is TGTGCCAGCAGCCAACGAGGGGACGAGCAGTACTTC.

This clonotype was counted many times. The V gene is TRBV19, the J gene TRBJ1-2; D possibly corresponds to TRBD1 (5 bases). V lost 8 bases and J 2 bases, leaving 24 bases between the germline ends. CDR1 LNHDA and CDR2 SQIVND come from the germline V gene (reference sequence). The CDR3 runs to 17 residues. The CDR3 sequence is CASLGATDNFPNYGYTF. CDR3 nucleotide sequence: TGTGCCAGTCTTGGGGCGACGGATAACTTTCCGAACTATGGCTACACCTTC.

There are many counts of this clonotype. The gene calls are TRBV20-1 and TRBJ2-4, with 7 bases that match TRBD2. This CDR3 has 15 amino acids. V was clipped by 3 bases and J by 1 base; unmatched bases: 6. The germline CDR1 and CDR2 sequences are DFQATT and SNEGSKA (reference sequence). The CDR3 region is CSASGRNGAKNIQYF. In DNA, the CDR3 is TGCAGTGCTAGCGGGAGGAATGGGGCCAAAAACATTCAGTACTTC.